The entry below describes one T cell receptor (beta chain). This CDR3 is 14 amino acids long. Per germline, CDR1 SGHKS and CDR2 YYEKEE (reference sequence). Trimming removed 0 bases from V and 5 bases from J, with 11 bases in between. The data were obtained in a study of blood T cell repertoires in COVID-19. Assay: immunoSEQ multiplex PCR; the TCRdb copy retains only in-frame clones and omits some. The table has 350,000 to 400,000 clones, approximately 90% seen once. The chain recombines TRBV5-5 with TRBJ2-5, with D tentatively TRBD2 (7 bases). The sequence derives from a woman aged 30 to 39 with acute COVID-19. Sequenced sample: PBMCs or T cells enriched from blood (not recorded which). The CDR3 DNA is TGTGCCAGCAGCTTGGCGGGGGGCCGGGAGACCCAGTACTTC. Protein sequence: CASSLAGGRETQYF.